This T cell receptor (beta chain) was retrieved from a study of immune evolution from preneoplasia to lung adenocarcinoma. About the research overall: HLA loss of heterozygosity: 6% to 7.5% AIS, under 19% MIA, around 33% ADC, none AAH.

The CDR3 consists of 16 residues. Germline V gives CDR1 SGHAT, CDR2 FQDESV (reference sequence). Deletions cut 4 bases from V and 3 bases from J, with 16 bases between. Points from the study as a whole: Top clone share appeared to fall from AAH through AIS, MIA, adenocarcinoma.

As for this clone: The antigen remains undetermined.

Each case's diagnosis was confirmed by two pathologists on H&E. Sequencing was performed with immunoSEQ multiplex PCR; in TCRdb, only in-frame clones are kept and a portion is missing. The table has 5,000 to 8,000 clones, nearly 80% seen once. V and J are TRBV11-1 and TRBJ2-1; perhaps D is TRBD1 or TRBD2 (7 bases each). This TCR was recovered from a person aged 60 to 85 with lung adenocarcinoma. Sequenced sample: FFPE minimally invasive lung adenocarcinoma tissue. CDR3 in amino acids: CASSSGSGTDYNEQFF. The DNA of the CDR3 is TGTGCCAGCAGCTCAGGGAGCGGGACAGACTACAATGAGCAGTTCTTC.